The entry that follows covers one T cell receptor beta chain sequence. This entry comes from a study of blood T cell repertoires in COVID-19. Data came from immunoSEQ multiplex PCR; TCRdb stores just in-frame clones and leaves some out. The sample lists roughly 220,000 clones, more than 85% occurring once. Germline lookup yields CDR1 SGDLS and CDR2 YYNGEE. The V end was cut by 2 bases, the J end by 0 bases, with 6 bases between. This CDR3 contains 14 residues. The sample was peripheral blood. The receptor was isolated from a man aged 60 to 69 with acute or convalescent COVID-19. This chain links TRBV9 with TRBJ1-3; D gene uncertain. This CDR3 is CASSVRLSGNTIYF. The CDR3 DNA follows: TGTGCCAGCAGCGTCCGACTCTCTGGAAACACCATATATTTT.